The 13 T cell receptor beta chains listed next were all sequenced from one sample in a study of blood T cell repertoires in COVID-19 (dated by TCRdb to 2018 to 2020). The method behind the library was the immunoSEQ multiplex PCR assay. TCRdb took over this immuneACCESS table, retaining in-frame rearrangements with V and J assigned. Such tables are incomplete; in checked studies, under half of the missing clones stem from an unresolved V gene, and the remainder is unexplained. The sample has about 250,000 clones on record, over 75% of them singletons. The ten largest clones represent approximately 9.1% of the sample. The sample comprised PBMCs or T cells enriched from blood (not recorded which). Source of these receptors: a woman between 50 and 59 years old with acute COVID-19.

The chain recombines TRBV9 with TRBJ2-1; the D gene is possibly TRBD1 (5 bases). This CDR3 has 14 amino acids. Germline CDR1 reads SGDLS; CDR2 reads YYNGEE. Trimming removed 0 bases from V and 5 bases from J, with 9 bases in between. For the CDR3, the DNA is TGTGCCAGCAGCGTAGAACAGGTTAACAATGAGCAGTTCTTC. This translates into CASSVEQVNNEQFF. The full variable domain, in which reference TRBV9 and TRBJ2-1 provide the parts outside the CDR3, is DSGVTQTPKHLITATGQRVTLRCSPRSGDLSVYWYQQSLDQGLQFLIQYYNGEERAKGNILERFSAQQFPDLHSELNLSSLELGDSALYFCASSVEQVNNEQFFGPGTRLTVL.

The rearrangement links TRBV30 to TRBJ1-1; D call uncertain. From germline, CDR1 is GTSNPN and CDR2 SVGIG (reference sequence). This CDR3 region has 10 residues. CDR3 region: CAGQYTEAFF. The CDR3 DNA follows: TGTGCGGGCCAATACACTGAAGCTTTCTTT.

The V gene is TRBV27, the J gene TRBJ1-3; D gene ambiguous. V lost 6 bases to trimming and J lost 3 bases, with 9 bases between them. Germline V gene sequence: CDR1 MNHEY, CDR2 SMNVEV (reference sequence). This CDR3 is built from 13 residues. The CDR3, as DNA: TGTGCCAGCAGGCCGTCGGGTGGAAACACCATATATTTT. Protein product: CASRPSGGNTIYF.

The rearrangement uses TRBV3-1 (or the pseudogene TRBV3-2) and TRBJ1-2; 9 bases line up with TRBD1. Per the germline V gene, CDR1 is LGHDT and CDR2 is YNNKEL (reference sequence). The CDR3 extends over 14 amino acids. V lost 4 bases, J lost 8 bases, and 8 bases stayed unmatched. CDR3 residues: CASSRYGTGLGYTF. CDR3 DNA sequence: TGTGCCAGCAGCCGCTACGGGACAGGGCTAGGCTACACCTTC.

The rearrangement uses TRBV7-2 and TRBJ1-1, with D possibly matching TRBD1 (6 bases). This CDR3 comprises 13 residues. Trimming removed 4 bases at V and 6 bases at J, with 12 bases between. In germline, CDR1 is SGHTA, CDR2 FQGNSA. The CDR3 loop is CASSYLQGSEAFF. CDR3 nucleotide sequence: TGTGCCAGCAGCTACTTACAGGGATCTGAAGCTTTCTTT.

This chain uses TRBV7-8 with TRBJ1-6, with D unclear. CDR3 length equals 17 residues. Trimming cost V 1 base and J 0 bases, with 10 bases left between them. The germline CDR1 and CDR2 sequences are SGHVS and FQNEAQ. CDR3 amino acids: CASSLGEASSYNSPLHF. The CDR3, as DNA: TGTGCCAGCAGCTTAGGCGAGGCGAGCTCCTATAATTCACCCCTCCACTTT.

The chain is built from TRBV2 and TRBJ2-5, with D perhaps TRBD2 (6 bases). Per the germline V gene, CDR1 is SNHLY and CDR2 is FYNNEI. The CDR3 length is 13 residues. Trimming removed 5 bases from V and 1 base from J, with 8 bases in between. Here the CDR3 reads CASSMGLQETQYF. The DNA for the CDR3 is TGTGCCAGCAGTATGGGACTCCAAGAGACCCAGTACTTC.

The genes are TRBV9 and TRBJ2-6, with TRBD1 matching over 10 bases. Trimming at V came to 4 bases and at J to 0 bases, leaving 10 bases not matched to a gene. The CDR3 spans 19 residues. Germline-derived CDR1 and CDR2 are SGDLS and YYNGEE. The DNA for the CDR3 is TGTGCCAGCAGCCCCCGACAGGGGGCCATTAACTCTGGGGCCAACGTCCTGACTTTC. Translation gives CASSPRQGAINSGANVLTF.

The CDR3 sequence: CASSEGGADTGELFF. In nucleotides, the CDR3 is TGTGCCAGCAGCGAGGGGGGGGCCGACACCGGGGAGCTGTTTTTT. The chain recombines TRBV5-4 with TRBJ2-2, with a weak D call TRBD2 (7 bases). This CDR3 contains 15 residues. The V and J ends lost 4 bases and 3 bases respectively, with 13 bases between them. The germline V gene has CDR1 SGHNT and CDR2 YYREEE (reference sequence).

This clone was counted only a few times. The CDR3 reads CAISDPGENTEAFF. CDR3 nucleotides: TGTGCCATCAGTGACCCAGGGGAGAACACTGAAGCTTTCTTT. The gene calls are TRBV10-3 and TRBJ1-1; maybe TRBD1 (6 bases). Germline V CDR1 and CDR2: ENHRY, SYGVKD. V lost 3 bases, J lost 1 base, and 9 bases lay in between. The CDR3 consists of 14 residues.

The chain couples TRBV7-3 to TRBJ1-2, with D maybe TRBD1 (6 bases). Germline loops: CDR1 SGHTA, CDR2 FQGTGA. V was pared by 5 bases and J by 6 bases, with 19 bases between. CDR3 length: 15 amino acids. CDR3 in amino acids: CASSVSGTRKNGYTF. The CDR3 nucleotides read TGTGCCAGCAGCGTTTCCGGGACACGGAAGAATGGCTACACCTTC.

The genes are TRBV30 and TRBJ1-4, with a possible D match to TRBD1 (5 bases). Germline V gives CDR1 GTSNPN, CDR2 SVGIG (reference sequence). V was shortened by 1 base and J by 0 bases, with 12 bases between the two germline ends. The CDR3 length is 16 residues. The CDR3 here is CAWSASRDATNEKLFF. The CDR3 DNA follows: TGTGCCTGGAGTGCATCCAGGGATGCAACTAATGAAAAACTGTTTTTT.

This rearrangement joins TRBV15 to TRBJ2-1, with 11 bases identical to TRBD1. The CDR3 loop spans 16 amino acids. J was trimmed by 7 bases and V by 0 bases; bases with no gene match: 5. Germline V gene data show CDR1 as LNHNV and CDR2 as YYDKDF (reference sequence). The CDR3 loop is CATSRDSGTGGNEQFF. CDR3 DNA: TGTGCCACCAGCAGAGATTCCGGGACAGGGGGGAATGAGCAGTTCTTC.